This record concerns one T cell receptor beta chain sequence. The table came from immunoSEQ multiplex PCR; TCRdb's copy has only in-frame clones and leaves some out. Altogether about 240,000 clones are present, 86% being singletons, with the ten largest covering roughly 10%. The V and J ends lost 6 bases and 2 bases, in that order; junction bases with no gene match: 1. The CDR3 covers 13 residues. The germline CDR1 and CDR2 sequences are MNHEY and SVGAGI. The data originate from a study of blood T cell repertoires in COVID-19. Study information: T cells, B-cell-depleted T cells, or PBMCs supplied cDNA or gDNA.

Seattle's enrolled individuals joined amid active infection and were then monitored longitudinally. The TCR sequence derives from a woman aged 45-59 years with COVID-19, enrolled during active disease. The genes are TRBV6-5 and TRBJ1-1; 9 positions match TRBD1. The sample was peripheral blood. In DNA form, the CDR3 reads TGTGCCAGCAGGGACAGGGGTAACACTGAAGCTTTCTTT. Protein product: CASRDRGNTEAFF.